The clone carrying this TCR beta chain was found many times. This record comes from a study of T-cell memory formation after mild COVID-19. Whole-study context: TCR clusters were mostly donor specific.

TCRdb redid the calling of the 5' RACE reads with MiXCR, one entry per CDR3 protein. This table holds some 43,000 distinct CDR3 sequences, 6% to 7.5% found once. The CDR3 is 11 amino acids. Germline loops: CDR1 SGHDN, CDR2 FVKESK. V was shortened by 5 bases and J by 10 bases, with 9 bases between the two germline ends. Sequences were obtained from PBMCs or a T cell subset sorted from them (not recorded which). The chain recombines TRBV14 with TRBJ2-4; a weak D match, TRBD2 (6 bases). This TCR was recovered from an adult who had mild COVID-19 (a few samples of this study predate the infection). Cell type and time point are not known. The CDR3 here is CASSGGRIQYF. Written as DNA, the CDR3 is TGTGCCAGCAGCGGGGGGAGGATTCAGTACTTC.